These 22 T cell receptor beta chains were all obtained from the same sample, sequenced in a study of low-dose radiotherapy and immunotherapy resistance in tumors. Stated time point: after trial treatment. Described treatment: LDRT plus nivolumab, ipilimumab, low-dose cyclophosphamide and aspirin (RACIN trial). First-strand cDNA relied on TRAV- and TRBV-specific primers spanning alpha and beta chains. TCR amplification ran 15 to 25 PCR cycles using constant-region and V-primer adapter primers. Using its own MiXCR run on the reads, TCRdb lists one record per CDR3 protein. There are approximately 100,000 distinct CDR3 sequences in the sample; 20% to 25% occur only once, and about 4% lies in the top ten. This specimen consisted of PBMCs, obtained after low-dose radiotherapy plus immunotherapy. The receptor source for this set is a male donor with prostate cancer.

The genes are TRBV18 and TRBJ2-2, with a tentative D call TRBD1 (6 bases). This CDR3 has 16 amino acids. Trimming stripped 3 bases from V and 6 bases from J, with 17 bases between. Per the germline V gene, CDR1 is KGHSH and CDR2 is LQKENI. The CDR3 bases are TGTGCCAGCTCACCTTCACAGGGCTCGGTGGCCGGGGAGCTGTTTTTT. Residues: CASSPSQGSVAGELFF.

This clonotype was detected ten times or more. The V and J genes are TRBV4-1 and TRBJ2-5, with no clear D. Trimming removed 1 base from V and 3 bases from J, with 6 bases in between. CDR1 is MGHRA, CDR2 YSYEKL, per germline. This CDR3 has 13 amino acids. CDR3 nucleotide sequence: TGCGCCAGCAGCCAAGCGATTAAAGAGACCCAGTACTTC. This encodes CASSQAIKETQYF.

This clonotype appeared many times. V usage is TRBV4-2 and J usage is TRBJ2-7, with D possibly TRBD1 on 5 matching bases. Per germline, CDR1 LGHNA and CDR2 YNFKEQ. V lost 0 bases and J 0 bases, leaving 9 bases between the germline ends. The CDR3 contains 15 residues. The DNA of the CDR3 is TGTGCCAGCAGCCAAGATCAGGGAAGCTCCTACGAGCAGTACTTC. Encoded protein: CASSQDQGSSYEQYF.

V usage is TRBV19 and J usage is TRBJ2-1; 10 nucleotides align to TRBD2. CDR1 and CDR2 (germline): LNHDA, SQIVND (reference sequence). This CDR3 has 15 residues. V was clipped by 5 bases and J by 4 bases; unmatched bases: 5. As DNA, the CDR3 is TGTGCCAGTAGTGGACTAGCGGCCAGTTACAATGAGCAGTTCTTC. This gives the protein CASSGLAASYNEQFF.

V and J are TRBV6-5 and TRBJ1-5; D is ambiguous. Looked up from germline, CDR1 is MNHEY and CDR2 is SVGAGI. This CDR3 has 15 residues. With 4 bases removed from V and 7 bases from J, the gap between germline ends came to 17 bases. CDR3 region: CASSWSSNRAQPQHF. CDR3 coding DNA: TGTGCCAGCAGTTGGTCTAGTAATAGGGCCCAGCCCCAGCATTTT.

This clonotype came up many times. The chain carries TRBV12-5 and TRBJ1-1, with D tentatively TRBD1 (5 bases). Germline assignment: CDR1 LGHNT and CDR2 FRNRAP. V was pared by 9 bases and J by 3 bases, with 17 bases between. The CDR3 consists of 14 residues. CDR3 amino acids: CASLVSGIYTEAFF. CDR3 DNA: TGTGCTAGCCTCGTTTCAGGGATATACACTGAAGCTTTCTTT.

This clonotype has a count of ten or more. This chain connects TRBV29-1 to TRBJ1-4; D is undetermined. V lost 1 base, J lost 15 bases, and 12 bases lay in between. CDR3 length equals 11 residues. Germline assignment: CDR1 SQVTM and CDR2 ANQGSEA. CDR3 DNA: TGCAGCGTTGAAGGTTCCGGGTTAATGTTTTTT. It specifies CSVEGSGLMFF.

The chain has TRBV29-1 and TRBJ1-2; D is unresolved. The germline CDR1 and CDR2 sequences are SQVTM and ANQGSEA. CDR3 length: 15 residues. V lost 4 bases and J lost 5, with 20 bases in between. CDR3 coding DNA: TGCAGCGTTGGCGGCCCCCACGGGGTATATTATGGCTACACCTTC. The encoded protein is CSVGGPHGVYYGYTF.

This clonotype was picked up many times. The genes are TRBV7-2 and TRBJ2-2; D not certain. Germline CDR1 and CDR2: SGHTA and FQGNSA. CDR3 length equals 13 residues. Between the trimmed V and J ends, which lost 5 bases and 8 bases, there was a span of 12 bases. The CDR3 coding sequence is TGTGCCAGCAGCCCCATCTCCACGGGGGAGCTGTTTTTT. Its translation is CASSPISTGELFF.

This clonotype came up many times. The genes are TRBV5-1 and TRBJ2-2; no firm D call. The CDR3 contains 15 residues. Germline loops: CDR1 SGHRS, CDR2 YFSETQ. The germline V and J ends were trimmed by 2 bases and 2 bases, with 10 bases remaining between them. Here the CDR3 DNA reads TGCGCCAGCAGCTTTGCAAGAGGTAACACCGGGGAGCTGTTTTTT. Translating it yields CASSFARGNTGELFF.

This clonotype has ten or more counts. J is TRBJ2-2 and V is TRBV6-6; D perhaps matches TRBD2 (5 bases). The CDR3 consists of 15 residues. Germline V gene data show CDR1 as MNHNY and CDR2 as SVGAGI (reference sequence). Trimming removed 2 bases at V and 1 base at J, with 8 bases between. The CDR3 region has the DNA TGTGCCAGCAGTTACACCGGGATGAACACCGGGGAGCTGTTTTTT. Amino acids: CASSYTGMNTGELFF.

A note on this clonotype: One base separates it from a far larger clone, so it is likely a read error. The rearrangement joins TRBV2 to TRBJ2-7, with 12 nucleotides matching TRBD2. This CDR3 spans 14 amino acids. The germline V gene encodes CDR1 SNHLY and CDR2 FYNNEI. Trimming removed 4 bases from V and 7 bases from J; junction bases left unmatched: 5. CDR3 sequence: CASSASGGDREQYF. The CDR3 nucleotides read TGTGCCAGCAGTGCTAGCGGGGGGGACCGGGAGCAGTACTTC.

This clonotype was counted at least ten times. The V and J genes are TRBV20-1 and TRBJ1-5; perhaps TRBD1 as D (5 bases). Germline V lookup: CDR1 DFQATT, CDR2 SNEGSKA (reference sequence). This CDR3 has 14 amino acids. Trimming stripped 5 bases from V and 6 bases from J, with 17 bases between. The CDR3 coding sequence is TGCAGTGCTGAACCAGGGAGTGGGGGTCAGCCCCAGCATTTT. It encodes CSAEPGSGGQPQHF.

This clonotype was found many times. CDR3 in DNA: TGTGCCAGCAGCTTAGGTCTAGCAACGGAGACCCAGTACTTC. Its translation: CASSLGLATETQYF. J is TRBJ2-5 and V is TRBV11-2, with D possibly matching TRBD2 (5 bases). This CDR3 is built from 14 residues. The germline V gene encodes CDR1 SGHAT and CDR2 FQNNGV. Trimming pared 1 base from V and 5 bases from J, leaving 11 bases between.

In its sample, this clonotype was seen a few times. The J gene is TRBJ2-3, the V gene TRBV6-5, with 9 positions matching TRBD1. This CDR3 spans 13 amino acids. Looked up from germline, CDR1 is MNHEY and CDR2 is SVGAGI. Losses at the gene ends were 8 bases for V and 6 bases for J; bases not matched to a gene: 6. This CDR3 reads CASSDRGGDTQYF. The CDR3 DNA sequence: TGTGCCAGCTCCGACAGGGGGGGGGATACGCAGTATTTT.

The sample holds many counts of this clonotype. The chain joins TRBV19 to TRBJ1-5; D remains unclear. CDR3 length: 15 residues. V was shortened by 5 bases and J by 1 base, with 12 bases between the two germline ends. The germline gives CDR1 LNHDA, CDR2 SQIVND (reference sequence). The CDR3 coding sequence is TGTGCCAGTAGTCCTGGGCCGTGGAGCAATCAGCCCCAGCATTTT. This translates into CASSPGPWSNQPQHF.

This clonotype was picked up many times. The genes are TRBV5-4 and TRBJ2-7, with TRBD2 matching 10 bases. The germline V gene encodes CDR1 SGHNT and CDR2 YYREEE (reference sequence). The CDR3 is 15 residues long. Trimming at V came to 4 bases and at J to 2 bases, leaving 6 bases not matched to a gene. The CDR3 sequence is CASSPLAGAAYEQYF. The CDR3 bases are TGTGCCAGCAGCCCCCTAGCGGGGGCCGCCTACGAGCAGTACTTC.

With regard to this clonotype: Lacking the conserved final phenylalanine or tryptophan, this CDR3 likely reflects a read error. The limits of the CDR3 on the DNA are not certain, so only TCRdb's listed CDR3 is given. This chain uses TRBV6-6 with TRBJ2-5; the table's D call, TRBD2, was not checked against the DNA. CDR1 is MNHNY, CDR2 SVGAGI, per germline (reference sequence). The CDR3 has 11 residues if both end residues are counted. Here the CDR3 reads CASSYRLALFN.

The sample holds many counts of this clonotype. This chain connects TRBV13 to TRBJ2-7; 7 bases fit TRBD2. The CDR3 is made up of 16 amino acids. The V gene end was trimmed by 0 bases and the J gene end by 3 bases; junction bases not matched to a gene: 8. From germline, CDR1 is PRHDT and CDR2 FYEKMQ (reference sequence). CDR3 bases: TGTGCCAGCAGCTTAGGCGGAGCGGGGAGATACTACGAGCAGTACTTC. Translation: CASSLGGAGRYYEQYF.

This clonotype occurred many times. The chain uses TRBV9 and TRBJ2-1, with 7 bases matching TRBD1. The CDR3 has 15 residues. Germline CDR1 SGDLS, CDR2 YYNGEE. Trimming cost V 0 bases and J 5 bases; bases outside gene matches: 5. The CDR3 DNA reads TGTGCCAGCAGCGTAGTTATGCAGGGGGACAATGAGCAGTTCTTC. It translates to CASSVVMQGDNEQFF.

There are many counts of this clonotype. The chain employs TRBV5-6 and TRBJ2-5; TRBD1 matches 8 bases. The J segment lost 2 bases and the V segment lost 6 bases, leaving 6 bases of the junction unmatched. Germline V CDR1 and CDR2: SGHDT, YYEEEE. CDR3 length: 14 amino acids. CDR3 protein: CASNRDRLQETQYF. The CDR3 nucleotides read TGTGCCAGCAACCGGGACAGGCTACAAGAGACCCAGTACTTC.

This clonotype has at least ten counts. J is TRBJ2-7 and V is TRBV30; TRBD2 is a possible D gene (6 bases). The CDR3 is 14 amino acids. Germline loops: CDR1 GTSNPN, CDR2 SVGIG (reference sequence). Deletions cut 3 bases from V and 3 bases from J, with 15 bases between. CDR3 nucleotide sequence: TGTGCCTGGAGCGCCGGGACTTGGGACTACGAGCAGTACTTC. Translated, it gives CAWSAGTWDYEQYF.